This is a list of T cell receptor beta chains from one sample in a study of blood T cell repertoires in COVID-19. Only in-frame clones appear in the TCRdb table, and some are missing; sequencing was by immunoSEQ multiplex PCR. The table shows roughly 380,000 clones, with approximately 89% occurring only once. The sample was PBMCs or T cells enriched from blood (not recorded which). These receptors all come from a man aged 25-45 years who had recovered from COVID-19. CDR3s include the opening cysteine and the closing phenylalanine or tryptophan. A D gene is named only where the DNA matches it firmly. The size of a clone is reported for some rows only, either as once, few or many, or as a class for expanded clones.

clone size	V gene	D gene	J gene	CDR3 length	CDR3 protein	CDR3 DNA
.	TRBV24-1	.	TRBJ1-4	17	CATSDFGGPGELEKLFF	TGTGCCACCAGTGATTTTGGCGGGCCAGGGGAATTGGAAAAACTGTTTTTT
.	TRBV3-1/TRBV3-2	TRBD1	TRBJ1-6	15	CASSPGQGLVSPLHF	TGTGCCAGCAGCCCCGGACAGGGTCTGGTTTCACCCCTCCACTTT
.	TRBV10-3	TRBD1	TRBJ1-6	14	CAIRTGTENSPLHF	TGTGCCATCAGAACCGGGACAGAGAATTCACCCCTCCACTTT
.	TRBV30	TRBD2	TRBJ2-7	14	CAWSAVAGAYEQYF	TGTGCCTGGAGTGCGGTAGCGGGGGCCTACGAGCAGTACTTC
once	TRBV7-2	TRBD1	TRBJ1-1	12	CASSPGGSEAFF	TGTGCCAGCAGCCCAGGGGGCAGCGAAGCTTTCTTT
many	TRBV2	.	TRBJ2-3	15	CASRREKTLTDTQYF	TGTGCCAGCAGGAGGGAGAAGACCCTCACAGATACGCAGTATTTT
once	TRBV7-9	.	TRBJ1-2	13	CASRQGSNYGYTF	TGTGCCAGCAGACAGGGATCTAACTATGGCTACACCTTC
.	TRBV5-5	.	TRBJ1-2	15	CASSFSTGSGYGYTF	TGTGCCAGCAGCTTTTCGACAGGCTCTGGCTATGGCTACACCTTC
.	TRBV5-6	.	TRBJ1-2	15	CASSLFNRDNYGYTF	TGTGCCAGCAGCTTGTTTAACAGGGATAACTATGGCTACACCTTC
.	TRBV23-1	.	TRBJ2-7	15	CASSPQETHASGQYF	TGCGCCAGCAGTCCTCAAGAGACTCATGCCAGCGGGCAGTACTTC
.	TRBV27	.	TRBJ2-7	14	CASSRDIDVNEQYF	TGTGCCAGCAGTCGGGACATAGATGTTAACGAGCAGTACTTC
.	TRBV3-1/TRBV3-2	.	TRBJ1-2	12	CASSHRGSGYTF	TGTGCCAGCAGCCATCGGGGAAGTGGCTACACCTTC
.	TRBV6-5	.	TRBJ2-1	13	CASTAGAYNEQFF	TGTGCCAGCACCGCGGGGGCTTACAATGAGCAGTTCTTC
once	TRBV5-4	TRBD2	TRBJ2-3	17	CASSQPGLAFLTDTQYF	TGTGCCAGCAGCCAACCCGGACTAGCCTTTTTAACAGATACGCAGTATTTT
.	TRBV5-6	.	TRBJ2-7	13	CASSLAVSYEQYF	TGTGCCAGCAGCTTGGCCGTGTCCTACGAGCAGTACTTC
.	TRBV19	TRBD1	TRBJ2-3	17	CASSPPRGTGDTDTQYF	TGTGCCAGTAGTCCCCCGAGGGGGACAGGGGACACAGATACGCAGTATTTT
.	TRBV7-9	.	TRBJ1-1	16	CASSLGRQRQNTEAFF	TGTGCCAGCAGCTTAGGGCGCCAGAGACAGAACACTGAAGCTTTCTTT
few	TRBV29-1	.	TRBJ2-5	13	CSVPGTTQETQYF	TGCAGCGTTCCCGGGACAACTCAAGAGACCCAGTACTTC
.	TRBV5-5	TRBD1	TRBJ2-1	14	CGTRPGQGPPEQFF	TGTGGAACGCGACCGGGACAGGGCCCTCCTGAGCAGTTCTTC
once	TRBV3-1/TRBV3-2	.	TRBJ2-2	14	CASSSRLGGGELFF	TGTGCCAGCAGCTCTAGACTAGGCGGCGGGGAGCTGTTTTTT
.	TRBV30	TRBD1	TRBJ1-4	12	CAWTHQGAKLFF	TGTGCCTGGACCCACCAGGGGGCAAAACTGTTTTTT
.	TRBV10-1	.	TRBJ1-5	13	CASSDRLNQPQHF	TGCGCCAGCAGTGACAGGTTGAATCAGCCCCAGCATTTT
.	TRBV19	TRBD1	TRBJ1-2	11	CASMDRESYTF	TGTGCCAGTATGGACAGGGAAAGCTACACCTTC
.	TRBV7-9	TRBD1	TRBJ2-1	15	CASSTRTGRDNEQFF	TGTGCCAGCAGCACCAGGACAGGGCGGGACAATGAGCAGTTCTTC
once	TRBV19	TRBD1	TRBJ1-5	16	CASNYPSGQGHTTQHF	TGTGCCAGTAACTACCCCTCCGGACAGGGGCACACGACCCAGCATTTT
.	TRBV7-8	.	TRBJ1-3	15	CASSLISGPGNTIYF	TGTGCCAGCAGCTTAATTTCAGGGCCTGGAAACACCATATATTTT
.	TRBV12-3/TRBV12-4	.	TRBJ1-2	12	CASSLLDYGYTF	TGTGCCAGCAGCCTACTTGATTATGGCTACACCTTC
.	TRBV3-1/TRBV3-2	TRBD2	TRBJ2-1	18	CASSPLSGGAGSYNEQFF	TGTGCCAGCAGCCCCCTCAGCGGGGGGGCCGGCTCCTACAATGAGCAGTTCTTC